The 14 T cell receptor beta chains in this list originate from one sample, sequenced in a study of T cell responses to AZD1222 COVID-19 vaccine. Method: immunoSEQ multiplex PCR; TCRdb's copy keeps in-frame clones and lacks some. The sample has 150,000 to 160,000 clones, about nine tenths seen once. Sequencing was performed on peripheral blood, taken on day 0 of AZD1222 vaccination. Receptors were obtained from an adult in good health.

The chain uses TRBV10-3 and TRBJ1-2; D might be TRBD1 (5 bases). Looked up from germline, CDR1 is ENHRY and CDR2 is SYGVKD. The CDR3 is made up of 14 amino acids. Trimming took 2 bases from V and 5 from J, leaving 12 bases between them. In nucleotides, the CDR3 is TGTGCCATCAGTGAGGAAGACAGAAGATATGGCTACACCTTC. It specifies CAISEEDRRYGYTF.

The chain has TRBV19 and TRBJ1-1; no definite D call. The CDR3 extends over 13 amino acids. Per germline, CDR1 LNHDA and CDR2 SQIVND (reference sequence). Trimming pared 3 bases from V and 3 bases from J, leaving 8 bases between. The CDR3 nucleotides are TGTGCCAGTAGTATTAGTCTCGACACTGAAGCTTTCTTT. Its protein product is CASSISLDTEAFF.

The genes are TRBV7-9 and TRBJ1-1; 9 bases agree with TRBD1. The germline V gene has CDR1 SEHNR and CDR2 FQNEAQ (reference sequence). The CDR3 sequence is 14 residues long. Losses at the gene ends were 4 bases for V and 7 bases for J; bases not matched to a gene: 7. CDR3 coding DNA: TGTGCCAGCAGCTCTACAGGGGGCTCAGTTGAAGCTTTCTTT. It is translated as CASSSTGGSVEAFF.

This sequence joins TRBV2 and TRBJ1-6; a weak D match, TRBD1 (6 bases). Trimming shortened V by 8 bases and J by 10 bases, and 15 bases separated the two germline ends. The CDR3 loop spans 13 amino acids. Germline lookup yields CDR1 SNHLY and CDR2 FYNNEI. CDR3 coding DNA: TGTGCCAGCCTAGGGACACCGGGGTCACCCCTCCACTTT. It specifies CASLGTPGSPLHF.

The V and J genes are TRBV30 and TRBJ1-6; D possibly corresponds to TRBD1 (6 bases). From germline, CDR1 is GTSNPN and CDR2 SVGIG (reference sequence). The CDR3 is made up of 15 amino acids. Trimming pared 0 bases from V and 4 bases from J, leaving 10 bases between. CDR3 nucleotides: TGTGCCTGGAGTGTACGGACAGCTTATAATTCACCCCTCCACTTT. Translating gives CAWSVRTAYNSPLHF.

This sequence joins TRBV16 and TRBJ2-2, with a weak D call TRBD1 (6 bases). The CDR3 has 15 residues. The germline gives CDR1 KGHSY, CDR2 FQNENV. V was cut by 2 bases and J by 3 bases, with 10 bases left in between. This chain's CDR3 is CASSQVRGDTGELFF. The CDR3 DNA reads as TGTGCCAGCAGCCAAGTCAGGGGTGACACCGGGGAGCTGTTTTTT.

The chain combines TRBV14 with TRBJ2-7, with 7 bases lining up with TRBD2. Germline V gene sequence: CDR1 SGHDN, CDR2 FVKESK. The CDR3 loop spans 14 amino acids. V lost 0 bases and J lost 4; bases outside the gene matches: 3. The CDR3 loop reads CASSQDWGGYEQYF. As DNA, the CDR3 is TGTGCCAGCAGCCAAGATTGGGGAGGGTACGAGCAGTACTTC.

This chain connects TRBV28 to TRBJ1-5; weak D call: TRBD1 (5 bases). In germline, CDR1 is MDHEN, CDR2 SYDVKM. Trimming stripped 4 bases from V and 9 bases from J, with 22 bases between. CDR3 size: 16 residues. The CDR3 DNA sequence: TGTGCCAGCAGTTCGCCCCAAGACAGCCTCTTGGTGCCCCAGCATTTT. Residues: CASSSPQDSLLVPQHF. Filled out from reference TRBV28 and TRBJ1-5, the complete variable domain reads DVKVTQSSRYLVKRTGEKVFLECVQDMDHENMFWYRQDPGLGLRLIYFSYDVKMKEKGDIPEGYSVSREKKERFSLILESASTNQTSMYLCASSSPQDSLLVPQHFGDGTRLSIL.

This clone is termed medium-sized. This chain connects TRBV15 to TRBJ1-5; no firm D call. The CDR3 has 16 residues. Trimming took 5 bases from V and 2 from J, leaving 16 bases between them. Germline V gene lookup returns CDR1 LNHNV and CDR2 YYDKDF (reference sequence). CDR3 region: CATSDLLTYGNQPQHF. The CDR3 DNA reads TGTGCCACCAGCGACCTCCTAACTTATGGCAATCAGCCCCAGCATTTT.

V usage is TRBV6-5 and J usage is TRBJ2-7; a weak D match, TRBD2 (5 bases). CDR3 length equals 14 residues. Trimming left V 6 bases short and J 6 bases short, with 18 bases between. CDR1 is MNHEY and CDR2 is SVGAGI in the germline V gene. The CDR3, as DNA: TGTGCCAGCAGCGGAAACTCGGAGGTCATCGAGCAGTACTTC. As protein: CASSGNSEVIEQYF.

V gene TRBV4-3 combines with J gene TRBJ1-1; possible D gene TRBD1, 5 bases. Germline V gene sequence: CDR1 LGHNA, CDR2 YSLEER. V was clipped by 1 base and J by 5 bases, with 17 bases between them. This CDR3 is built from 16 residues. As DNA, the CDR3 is TGCGCCAGCAGCCAAGGCAGGGTCATCAAGGGGACTGAAGCTTTCTTT. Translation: CASSQGRVIKGTEAFF.

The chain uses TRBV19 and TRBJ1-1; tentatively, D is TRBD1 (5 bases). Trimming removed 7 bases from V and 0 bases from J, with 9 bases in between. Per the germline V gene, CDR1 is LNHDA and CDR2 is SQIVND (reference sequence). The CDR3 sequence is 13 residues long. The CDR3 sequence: CASIDSVNTEAFF. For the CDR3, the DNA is TGTGCCAGTATAGACAGCGTGAACACTGAAGCTTTCTTT.

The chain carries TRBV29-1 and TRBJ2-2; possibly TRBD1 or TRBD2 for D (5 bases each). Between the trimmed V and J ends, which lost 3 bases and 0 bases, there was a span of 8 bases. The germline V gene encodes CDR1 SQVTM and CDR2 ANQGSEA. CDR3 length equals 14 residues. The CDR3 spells CSVDRDPNTGELFF. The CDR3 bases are TGCAGCGTTGACCGGGACCCGAACACCGGGGAGCTGTTTTTT.

CDR3 bases: TGTGCCAGCAGTTCTCCCGGGCTAACGCAAGAGACCCAGTACTTC. Protein product: CASSSPGLTQETQYF. J is TRBJ2-5 and V is TRBV6-5; D unresolved. Germline lookup yields CDR1 MNHEY and CDR2 SVGAGI. The CDR3 length is 15 residues. Trimming removed 4 bases at V and 2 bases at J, with 14 bases between.